The 23 T cell receptor beta chains presented below share a single source sample, sequenced in a study of shared clonotypes between healthy human individuals. Assay used: immunoSEQ multiplex PCR; TCRdb lists only in-frame clones, some missing. The sample records more than 1.2 million clones, around 98.5% being singletons. Sequencing was performed on naive CD4+ T cells sorted from blood. As to subset: CD45RA+ positively selected. The receptors here all came from a man between 25 and 39 years old in good health.

V and J are TRBV2 and TRBJ2-7; D is unresolved. CDR1 and CDR2 (germline): SNHLY, FYNNEI. The CDR3 length is 13 residues. V was pared by 6 bases and J by 7 bases, with 16 bases between. The chain's CDR3 is CASRPLGPQEQYF. The CDR3 DNA reads as TGTGCCAGCAGACCCTTAGGGCCTCAAGAGCAGTACTTC.

This clone is a singleton in its sample. The gene calls are TRBV14 and TRBJ2-7; 13 bases are shared with TRBD2. Germline V gene lookup returns CDR1 SGHDN and CDR2 FVKESK. CDR3 length: 16 amino acids. After removal of 4 bases from V and 4 bases from J, the junction contained 7 bases not matched to a gene. The CDR3 nucleotides are TGTGCCAGCAGCCTCGGACTAGCGGGAGTCGGTTACGAGCAGTACTTC. This translates into CASSLGLAGVGYEQYF.

The chain couples TRBV7-3 to TRBJ2-1; no definite D call. This CDR3 has 15 amino acids. Trimming shortened V by 2 bases and J by 0 bases, and 8 bases separated the two germline ends. CDR1 and CDR2 from the germline V gene are SGHTA and FQGTGA. The CDR3 sequence is CASSLSGLSYNEQFF. The CDR3 bases are TGTGCCAGCAGCTTATCAGGTCTCTCCTACAATGAGCAGTTCTTC.

CDR3 protein: CASSSGQGAWTEAFF. The CDR3 nucleotides read TGTGCCAGCAGTTCCGGACAGGGGGCTTGGACTGAAGCTTTCTTT. The rearrangement joins TRBV28 to TRBJ1-1, with 11 bases fitting TRBD1. Germline V CDR1 and CDR2: MDHEN, SYDVKM. With V trimmed by 4 bases and J by 5 bases, 6 bases remained unmatched. This CDR3 has 15 residues. The whole variable domain, remainder taken from reference TRBV28 and TRBJ1-1, is DVKVTQSSRYLVKRTGEKVFLECVQDMDHENMFWYRQDPGLGLRLIYFSYDVKMKEKGDIPEGYSVSREKKERFSLILESASTNQTSMYLCASSSGQGAWTEAFFGQGTRLTVV.

For this clone: Distinct nucleotide sequences in the sample also encode this CDR3. CDR3 sequence reads: CASSPFTDTQYF. For the CDR3, the DNA is TGTGCCAGCAGCCCCTTCACAGATACGCAGTATTTT. The genes are TRBV14 and TRBJ2-3; unclear D gene. Germline loops: CDR1 SGHDN, CDR2 FVKESK. This CDR3 contains 12 residues. Trimming took off 4 bases at V and 2 bases at J, with 4 bases between the two ends.

This chain links TRBV5-1 with TRBJ2-1, with 13 bases matching TRBD2. The CDR3 runs to 15 residues. Germline trimming cut 4 bases from V and 12 bases from J; bases unmatched to any gene: 10. CDR1 SGHRS and CDR2 YFSETQ come from the germline V gene. CDR3 sequence (DNA): TGCGCCAGCAGCATTTCCGGGACTAGCGGGAATCGGCAGTTCTTC. Translation: CASSISGTSGNRQFF.

The V call is TRBV2, the J call TRBJ2-7; D gene uncertain. The V end lost 8 bases, the J end lost 5 bases, and 10 bases lay between the germline ends. Germline lookup yields CDR1 SNHLY and CDR2 FYNNEI. The CDR3 extends over 11 amino acids. For the CDR3, the DNA is TGTGCCAGCCATTCCAAGAACGAGCAGTACTTC. Protein product: CASHSKNEQYF.

The gene calls are TRBV9 and TRBJ2-1; TRBD2 aligns across 11 bases. The V segment lost 1 base and the J segment 0 bases; nucleotides outside the gene matches: 9. This CDR3 is 19 amino acids long. Germline V gene data show CDR1 as SGDLS and CDR2 as YYNGEE. The CDR3 loop is CASSVSPASGRSSYNEQFF. The CDR3 region has the DNA TGTGCCAGCAGCGTAAGCCCGGCTAGCGGGAGGTCCTCCTACAATGAGCAGTTCTTC.

CDR3 DNA: TGTGCAAGTCGACGCCGGATTCTAGCTAACACCGGGGAGCTGTTTTTT. It encodes CASRRRILANTGELFF. The V and J genes are TRBV12-2 and TRBJ2-2; the table calls TRBD2, which could not be checked here. TRBV12-2 represents a pseudogene. This CDR3 has 16 residues.

The chain is built from TRBV25-1 and TRBJ2-7, with D tentatively TRBD1 or TRBD2 (5 bases each). V was clipped by 4 bases and J by 7 bases, with 14 bases between them. This CDR3 has 13 amino acids. The germline V gene has CDR1 MGHDK and CDR2 SYGVNS. The CDR3 DNA reads as TGTGCCAGCAGTGTGCTGGCCGAGGGGGAGCAGTACTTC. Amino acid sequence: CASSVLAEGEQYF.

The chain couples TRBV4-1 to TRBJ2-2; TRBD1 matches 11 bases. The CDR3 totals 19 residues. The germline V gene has CDR1 MGHRA and CDR2 YSYEKL. V trimming: 4 bases; J trimming: 0 bases; junction bases outside the gene matches: 10. CDR3: CASSRPIRGQGANTGELFF. CDR3 sequence (DNA): TGCGCCAGCAGCCGACCAATACGGGGACAGGGGGCGAACACCGGGGAGCTGTTTTTT.

The chain employs TRBV28 and TRBJ2-2; 7 bases map to TRBD2. There are 14 residues in the CDR3. V was clipped by 2 bases and J by 6 bases; unmatched bases: 3. CDR1 is MDHEN, CDR2 SYDVKM, per germline. The CDR3 is CASSLAGDSGELFF. The CDR3 bases are TGTGCCAGCAGTTTAGCGGGAGACTCCGGGGAGCTGTTTTTT. The variable domain in full, completed from reference TRBV28 and TRBJ2-2, reads DVKVTQSSRYLVKRTGEKVFLECVQDMDHENMFWYRQDPGLGLRLIYFSYDVKMKEKGDIPEGYSVSREKKERFSLILESASTNQTSMYLCASSLAGDSGELFFGEGSRLTVL.

The chain is built from TRBV27 and TRBJ1-5, with D perhaps matching TRBD1 (6 bases). The CDR3 consists of 17 residues. Germline V gene sequence: CDR1 MNHEY, CDR2 SMNVEV (reference sequence). The V gene lost 6 bases and the J gene lost 4 bases, with 22 bases spanning the gap. CDR3 residues: CASSPGAGAGENQPQHF. In nucleotides, the CDR3 is TGTGCCAGCAGCCCTGGGGCGGGGGCAGGAGAAAATCAGCCCCAGCATTTT.

The chain uses TRBV28 and TRBJ1-5, with a possible D match to TRBD1 (5 bases). V lost 4 bases to trimming and J lost 2 bases, with 9 bases between them. The CDR3 sequence is 14 residues long. Germline values: CDR1 MDHEN, CDR2 SYDVKM. CDR3 DNA: TGTGCCAGCAGTTCTCAGGGACGCAATCAGCCCCAGCATTTT. This gives the protein CASSSQGRNQPQHF.

This rearrangement joins TRBV28 to TRBJ2-5; D perhaps matches TRBD2 (5 bases). Deletions cut 1 base from V and 6 bases from J, with 12 bases between. Germline assignment: CDR1 MDHEN and CDR2 SYDVKM. The CDR3 runs to 14 residues. This CDR3 reads CASSLLISGKTQYF. The CDR3 nucleotides are TGTGCCAGCAGTTTATTAATATCGGGGAAGACCCAGTACTTC. The whole variable domain, filled in from reference TRBV28 and TRBJ2-5, reads DVKVTQSSRYLVKRTGEKVFLECVQDMDHENMFWYRQDPGLGLRLIYFSYDVKMKEKGDIPEGYSVSREKKERFSLILESASTNQTSMYLCASSLLISGKTQYFGPGTRLLVL.

The chain recombines TRBV28 with TRBJ1-2; no definite D call. The CDR3 is 17 amino acids. From germline, CDR1 is MDHEN and CDR2 SYDVKM. V was trimmed by 3 bases and J by 5 bases, leaving 22 bases between them. CDR3 amino acids: CASSFRLRSDPLYGYTF. In DNA, the CDR3 is TGTGCCAGCAGTTTCAGGCTTCGGTCAGACCCTTTGTATGGCTACACCTTC.

The rearrangement uses TRBV30 and TRBJ2-7, with a weak D call TRBD1 (5 bases). Deletions cut 1 base from V and 2 bases from J, with 18 bases between. This CDR3 contains 16 residues. Germline loops: CDR1 GTSNPN, CDR2 SVGIG (reference sequence). The CDR3 sequence is CAWSDYWTPITYEQYF. CDR3 in DNA: TGTGCCTGGAGTGATTATTGGACACCAATTACCTACGAGCAGTACTTC.

The chain is built from TRBV30 and TRBJ2-1; 13 bases match TRBD2. V was pared by 2 bases and J by 9 bases, with 4 bases of the junction left unmatched. Germline V gives CDR1 GTSNPN, CDR2 SVGIG (reference sequence). The CDR3 contains 14 residues. CDR3 nucleotides: TGTGCCTGGAGTCTAACTAGCGGGGGGGGTGAGCAGTTCTTC. Its protein is CAWSLTSGGGEQFF.

The chain carries TRBV7-6 and TRBJ2-3; 8 bases match TRBD1. The germline V gene encodes CDR1 SGHVS and CDR2 FNYEAQ. Germline trimming cut 5 bases from V and 9 bases from J; bases unmatched to any gene: 13. This CDR3 region has 15 residues. The CDR3 reads CASSPIGTGAGTQYF. The CDR3 region has the DNA TGTGCCAGCAGCCCAATCGGGACAGGCGCCGGGACGCAGTATTTT.

The gene calls are TRBV11-2 and TRBJ2-3; the D gene could be TRBD1 or TRBD2 (6 bases each). The CDR3 length is 14 residues. With 0 bases removed from V and 12 bases from J, the gap between germline ends came to 16 bases. CDR1 is SGHAT and CDR2 is FQNNGV in the germline V gene. The CDR3 spells CASSLESRGRGQYF. In DNA, the CDR3 is TGTGCCAGCAGCTTAGAGTCCCGGGGGCGAGGACAGTATTTT.

This rearrangement joins TRBV9 to TRBJ1-2, with 7 bases identical to TRBD1. Trimming cost V 2 bases and J 7 bases; bases outside gene matches: 8. The V gene's germline CDR1 is SGDLS and CDR2 YYNGEE. The CDR3 spans 14 residues. This CDR3 reads CASSVGQGVFGYTF. As DNA, the CDR3 is TGTGCCAGCAGCGTTGGGCAGGGGGTCTTTGGCTACACCTTC.

The CDR3 nucleotides are TGTGCCAGCAGTTACTCGATGGAGTATGGCTACACCTTC. Amino acids: CASSYSMEYGYTF. The rearrangement links TRBV6-5 to TRBJ1-2; D is uncertain. The V end lost 0 bases, the J end lost 5 bases, and 7 bases lay between the germline ends. Per germline, CDR1 MNHEY and CDR2 SVGAGI. The CDR3 is 13 residues long.

CDR3 coding DNA: TGTGCCAGCAGTTTTAACGGACAGGGGACCCTCACAGATACGCAGTATTTT. This encodes CASSFNGQGTLTDTQYF. V is TRBV27 and J is TRBJ2-3; the match to TRBD1 covers 9 bases. CDR3 length: 17 residues. Germline CDR1 reads MNHEY; CDR2 reads SMNVEV (reference sequence). V shed 3 bases and J 2 bases; nucleotides not matched to a gene: 9.